The sequence of this TCR beta chain was determined in a study of blood T cell repertoires in COVID-19. Study-level background: Researchers got acute and convalescent COVID-19 samples from the United States, Italy and Spain. Sources were T cells, B-cell-depleted T cells, or PBMCs; the material itself was cDNA or gDNA.

The CDR3 totals 15 residues. The J segment lost 6 bases and the V segment lost 3 bases, leaving 3 bases of the junction unmatched. Germline V gene sequence: CDR1 SEHNR, CDR2 FQNEAQ (reference sequence). Original data processing: Amplification from reference gene primers served as the basis for estimated nucleated cell counts. Generated by immunoSEQ multiplex PCR, the TCRdb table keeps only in-frame clones and is missing some. Clonal size and the V and J genes are those of that table, whereas D and trimming came from the DNA. The sample gives over 85,000 clones, 78% of which show up once; 9.8% is in the top ten.

This sequence originates from a man in his 60s with active or convalescent COVID-19. The gene calls are TRBV7-9 and TRBJ2-2; 11 positions agree with TRBD2. The sample comprised peripheral blood. CDR3 DNA: TGTGCCAGCAGCTTTTTACTAGCGGGAGCCGGGGAGCTGTTTTTT. Protein: CASSFLLAGAGELFF.